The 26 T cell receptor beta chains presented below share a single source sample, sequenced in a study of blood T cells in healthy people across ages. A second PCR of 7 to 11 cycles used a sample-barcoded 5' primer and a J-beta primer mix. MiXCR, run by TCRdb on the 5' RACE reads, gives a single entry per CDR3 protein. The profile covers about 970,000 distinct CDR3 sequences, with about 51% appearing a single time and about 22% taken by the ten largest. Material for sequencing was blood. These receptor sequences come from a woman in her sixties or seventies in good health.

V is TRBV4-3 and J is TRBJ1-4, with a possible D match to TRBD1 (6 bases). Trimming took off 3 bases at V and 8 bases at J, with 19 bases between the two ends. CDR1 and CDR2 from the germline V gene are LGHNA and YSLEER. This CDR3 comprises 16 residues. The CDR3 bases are TGCGCCAGCAGCCAGGGGGCTCAGGGGATAATCGAAAAACTGTTTTTT. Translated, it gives CASSQGAQGIIEKLFF.

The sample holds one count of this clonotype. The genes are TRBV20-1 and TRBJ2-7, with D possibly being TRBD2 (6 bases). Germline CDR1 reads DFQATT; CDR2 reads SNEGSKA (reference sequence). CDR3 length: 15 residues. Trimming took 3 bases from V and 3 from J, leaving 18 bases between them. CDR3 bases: TGCAGTGCTAGTGGCCGCGGGGAGGCCAACTACGAGCAGTACTTC. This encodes CSASGRGEANYEQYF.

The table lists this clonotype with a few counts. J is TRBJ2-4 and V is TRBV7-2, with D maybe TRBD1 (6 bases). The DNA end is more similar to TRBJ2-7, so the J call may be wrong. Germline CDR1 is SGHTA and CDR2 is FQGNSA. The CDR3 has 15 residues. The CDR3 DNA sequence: TGTGCCAGCAGACCCCCGGGACAACTAGGGGGCGAGCAGTACTTC. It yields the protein CASRPPGQLGGEQYF.

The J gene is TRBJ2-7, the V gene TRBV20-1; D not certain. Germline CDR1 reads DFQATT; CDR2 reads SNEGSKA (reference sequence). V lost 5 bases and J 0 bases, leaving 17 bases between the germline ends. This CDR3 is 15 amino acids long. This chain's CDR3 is CSAYMSSMSSYEQYF. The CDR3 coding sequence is TGCAGTGCTTATATGTCGTCTATGAGCTCCTACGAGCAGTACTTC.

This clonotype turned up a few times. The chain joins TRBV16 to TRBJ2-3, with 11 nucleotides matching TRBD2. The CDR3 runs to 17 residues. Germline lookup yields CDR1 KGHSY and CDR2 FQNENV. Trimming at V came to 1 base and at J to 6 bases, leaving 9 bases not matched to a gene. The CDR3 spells CASSQWPRTSGSDTQYF. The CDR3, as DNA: TGTGCCAGCAGCCAATGGCCCAGGACTAGCGGGTCGGATACGCAGTATTTT.

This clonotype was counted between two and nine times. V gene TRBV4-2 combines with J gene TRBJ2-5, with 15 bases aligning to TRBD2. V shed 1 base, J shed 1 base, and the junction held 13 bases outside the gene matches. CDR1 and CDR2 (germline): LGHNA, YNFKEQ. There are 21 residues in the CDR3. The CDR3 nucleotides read TGTGCCAGCAGCCAAGGGAGGGGACTAGCGGGAGGAACTGTATCCCAAGAGACCCAGTACTTC. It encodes CASSQGRGLAGGTVSQETQYF.

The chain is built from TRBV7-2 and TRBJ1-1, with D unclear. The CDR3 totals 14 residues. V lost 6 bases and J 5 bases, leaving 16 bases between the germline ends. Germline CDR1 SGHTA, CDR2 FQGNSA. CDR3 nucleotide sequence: TGTGCCAGCAGGCCGAACAGCAGGTCGACTGAAGCTTTCTTT. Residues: CASRPNSRSTEAFF.

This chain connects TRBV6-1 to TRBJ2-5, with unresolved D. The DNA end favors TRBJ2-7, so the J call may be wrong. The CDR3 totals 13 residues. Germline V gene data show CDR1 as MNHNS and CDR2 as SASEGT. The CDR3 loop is CASKNPGSGEQYF. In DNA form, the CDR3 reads TGTGCCAGCAAGAATCCGGGTTCAGGCGAGCAGTACTTC.

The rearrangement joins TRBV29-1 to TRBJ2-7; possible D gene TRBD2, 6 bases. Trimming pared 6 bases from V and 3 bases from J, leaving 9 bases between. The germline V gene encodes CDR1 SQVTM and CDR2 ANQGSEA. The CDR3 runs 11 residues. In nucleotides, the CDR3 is TGCAGCGTCCGGGAGAACTACGAGCAGTACTTC. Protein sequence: CSVRENYEQYF.

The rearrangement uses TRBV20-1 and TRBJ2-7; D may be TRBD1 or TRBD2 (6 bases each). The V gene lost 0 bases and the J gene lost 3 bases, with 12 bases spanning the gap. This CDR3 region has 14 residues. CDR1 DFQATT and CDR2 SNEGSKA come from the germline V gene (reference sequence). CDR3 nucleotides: TGCAGTGCTAGAGACAGGGGAGGCTACTACGAGCAGTACTTC. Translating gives CSARDRGGYYEQYF.

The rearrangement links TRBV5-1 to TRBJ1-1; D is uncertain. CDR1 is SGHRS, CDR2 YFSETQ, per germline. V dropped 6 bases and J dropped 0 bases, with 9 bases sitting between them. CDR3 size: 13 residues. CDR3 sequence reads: CASNGQMNTEAFF. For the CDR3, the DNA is TGCGCCAGCAACGGGCAGATGAACACTGAAGCTTTCTTT.

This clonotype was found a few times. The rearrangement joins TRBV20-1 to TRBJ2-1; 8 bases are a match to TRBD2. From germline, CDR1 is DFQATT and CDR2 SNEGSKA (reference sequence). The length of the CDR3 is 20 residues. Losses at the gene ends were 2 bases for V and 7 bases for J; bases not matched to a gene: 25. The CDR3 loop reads CSARSVLAAGGDTRANEQFF. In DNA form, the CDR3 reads TGCAGTGCTAGATCCGTTCTCGCGGCCGGGGGGGACACGAGAGCAAATGAGCAGTTCTTC.

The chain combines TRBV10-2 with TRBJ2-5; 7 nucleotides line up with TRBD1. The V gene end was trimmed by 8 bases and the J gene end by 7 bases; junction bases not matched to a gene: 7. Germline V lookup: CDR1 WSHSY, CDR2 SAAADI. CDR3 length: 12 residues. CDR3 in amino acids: CASSGTEGTQYF. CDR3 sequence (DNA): TGCGCCAGCTCCGGGACAGAGGGGACCCAGTACTTC.

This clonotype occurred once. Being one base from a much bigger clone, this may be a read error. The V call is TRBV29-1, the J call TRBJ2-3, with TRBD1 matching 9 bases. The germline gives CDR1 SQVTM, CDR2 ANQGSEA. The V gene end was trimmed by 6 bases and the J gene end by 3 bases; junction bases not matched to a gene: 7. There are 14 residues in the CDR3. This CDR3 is CSVRGQGDTDTQYF. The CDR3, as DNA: TGCAGCGTCCGGGGACAGGGAGATACAGATACGCAGTATTTT.

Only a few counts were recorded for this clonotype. The CDR3 is CSAPEVRETQYF. The CDR3 region has the DNA TGCAGTGCCCCTGAGGTTCGGGAGACCCAGTACTTC. V gene TRBV20-1 combines with J gene TRBJ2-5, with unresolved D. This CDR3 contains 12 residues. Trimming removed 6 bases from V and 5 bases from J, with 13 bases in between. Germline CDR1 is DFQATT and CDR2 is SNEGSKA (reference sequence).

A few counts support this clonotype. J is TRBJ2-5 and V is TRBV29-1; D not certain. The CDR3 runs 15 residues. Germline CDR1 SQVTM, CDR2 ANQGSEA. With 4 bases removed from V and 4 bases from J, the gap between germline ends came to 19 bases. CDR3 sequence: CSVGLRGRSGETQYF. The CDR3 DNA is TGCAGCGTTGGGCTCCGTGGCAGATCAGGAGAGACCCAGTACTTC.

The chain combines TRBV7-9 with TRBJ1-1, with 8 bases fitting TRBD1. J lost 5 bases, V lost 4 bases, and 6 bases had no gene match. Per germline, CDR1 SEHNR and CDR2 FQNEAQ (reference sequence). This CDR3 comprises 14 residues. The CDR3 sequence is CASSSETGVTEAFF. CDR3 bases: TGTGCCAGCAGCTCCGAGACAGGGGTTACTGAAGCTTTCTTT.

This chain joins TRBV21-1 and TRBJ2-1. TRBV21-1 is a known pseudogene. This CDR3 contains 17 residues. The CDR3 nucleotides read TGTGCCAGCAGCAAAGCCAAGGCGAGACGGTCCTACAATGAGCAGTTCTTC. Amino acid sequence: CASSKAKARRSYNEQFF.

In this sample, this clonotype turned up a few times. The CDR3, as DNA: TGTGCCAGCTCACCGGGGACAGGGGGTCAGACTGAAGCTTTCTTT. It codes for CASSPGTGGQTEAFF. The V call is TRBV18, the J call TRBJ1-1, with 11 bases matching TRBD1. The CDR3 contains 15 residues. The trim removed 3 bases at V and 5 bases at J, leaving 5 bases unmatched. Germline V gene data show CDR1 as KGHSH and CDR2 as LQKENI.

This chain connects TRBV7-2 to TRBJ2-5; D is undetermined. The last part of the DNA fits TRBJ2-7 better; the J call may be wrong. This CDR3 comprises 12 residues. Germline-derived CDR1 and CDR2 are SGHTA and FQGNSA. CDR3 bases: TGTGCCAGCAGCTTCACTTGGGCCGAGCAGTACTTC. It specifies CASSFTWAEQYF.

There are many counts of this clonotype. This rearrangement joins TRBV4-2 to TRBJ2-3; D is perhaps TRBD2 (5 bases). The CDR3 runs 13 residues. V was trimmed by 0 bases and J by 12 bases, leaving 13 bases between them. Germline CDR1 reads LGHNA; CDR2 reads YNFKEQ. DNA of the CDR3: TGTGCCAGCAGCCAAGATCGGTCTAGCCGCCAGTATTTT. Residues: CASSQDRSSRQYF.

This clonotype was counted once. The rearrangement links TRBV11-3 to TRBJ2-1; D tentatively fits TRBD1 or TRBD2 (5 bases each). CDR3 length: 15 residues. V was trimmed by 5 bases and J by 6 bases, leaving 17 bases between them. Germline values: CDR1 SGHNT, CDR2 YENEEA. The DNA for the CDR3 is TGTGCCAGCAGCGTACCGGGACGAGGTATCAATGAGCAGTTCTTC. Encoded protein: CASSVPGRGINEQFF.

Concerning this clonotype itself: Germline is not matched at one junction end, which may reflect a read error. This CDR3 is CAGSNRGPYEQYF. The CDR3 nucleotides read TGTGCCGGCAGTAACAGGGGACCCTACGAGCAGTACTTC. The rearrangement uses TRBV25-1 and TRBJ2-4, with 7 nucleotides matching TRBD1. The J call may be mistaken, given a closer DNA end match to TRBJ2-7. The CDR3 covers 13 residues. Germline loops: CDR1 MGHDK, CDR2 SYGVNS.

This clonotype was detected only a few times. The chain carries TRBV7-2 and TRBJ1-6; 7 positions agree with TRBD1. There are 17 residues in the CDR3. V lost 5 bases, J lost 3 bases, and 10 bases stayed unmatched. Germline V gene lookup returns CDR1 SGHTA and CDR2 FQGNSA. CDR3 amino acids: CASSRRGGQIYNSPLHF. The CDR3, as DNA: TGTGCCAGCAGCCGCCGTGGGGGACAGATCTATAATTCACCCCTCCACTTT.

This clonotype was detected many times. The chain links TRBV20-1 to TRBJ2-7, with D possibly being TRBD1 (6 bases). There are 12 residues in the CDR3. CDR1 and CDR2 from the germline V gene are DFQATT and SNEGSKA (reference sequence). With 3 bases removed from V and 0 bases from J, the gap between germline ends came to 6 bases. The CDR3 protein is CSARTGSYEQYF. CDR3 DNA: TGCAGTGCTAGGACAGGCTCCTACGAGCAGTACTTC.

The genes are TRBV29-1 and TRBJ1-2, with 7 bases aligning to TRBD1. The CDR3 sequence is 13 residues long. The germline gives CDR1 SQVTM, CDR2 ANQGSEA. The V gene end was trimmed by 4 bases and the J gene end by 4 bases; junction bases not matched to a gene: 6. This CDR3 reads CSVADRVGYGYTF. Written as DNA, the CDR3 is TGCAGCGTTGCCGACAGGGTGGGCTATGGCTACACCTTC.